The 24 T cell receptor beta chains presented below share a single source sample, sequenced in a study of T cell changes during pregnancy in multiple sclerosis. Sequencing used immunoSEQ multiplex PCR; TCRdb keeps in-frame clones, though not all of them. The sample yields about 40,000 clones, around 90% seen once. The source material was CD4+ T cells from peripheral blood mononuclear cells, sampled in the third trimester of pregnancy. These receptor sequences come from a female donor with multiple sclerosis, enrolled in a pregnancy study.

This clone was observed once. The chain employs TRBV5-1 and TRBJ2-1; D may be TRBD1 (5 bases). This CDR3 comprises 16 residues. V lost 3 bases to trimming and J lost 0 bases, with 13 bases between them. The V gene's germline CDR1 is SGHRS and CDR2 YFSETQ. The CDR3 nucleotides read TGCGCCAGCAGCTCCCTCTTGCAGGGCTCCTACAATGAGCAGTTCTTC. It encodes CASSSLLQGSYNEQFF.

V gene TRBV7-3 combines with J gene TRBJ2-1; no reliable D call. Germline V gene lookup returns CDR1 SGHTA and CDR2 FQGTGA. The CDR3 totals 12 residues. Trimming cost V 0 bases and J 7 bases, with 4 bases left between them. The CDR3 sequence: CASSLTLNEQFF. The CDR3 bases are TGTGCCAGCAGCTTAACCCTTAATGAGCAGTTCTTC.

The rearrangement links TRBV5-6 to TRBJ2-5; tentatively, D is TRBD1 (5 bases). Germline V gives CDR1 SGHDT, CDR2 YYEEEE. The length of the CDR3 is 14 residues. The V end lost 2 bases, the J end lost 4 bases, and 12 bases lay between the germline ends. The CDR3 region is CASSFAGIGETQYF. The CDR3 DNA follows: TGTGCCAGCAGCTTCGCAGGGATCGGAGAGACCCAGTACTTC.

The V gene is TRBV10-2, the J gene TRBJ2-2, with D uncertain. Trimming shortened V by 6 bases and J by 4 bases, and 9 bases separated the two germline ends. The CDR3 runs 13 residues. CDR1 and CDR2 from the germline V gene are WSHSY and SAAADI. The CDR3 protein is CASRTSATGELFF. The CDR3 DNA reads TGCGCCAGCAGGACTTCGGCCACCGGGGAGCTGTTTTTT.

This chain joins TRBV29-1 and TRBJ2-5; 15 bases are a match to TRBD2. Trimming took 5 bases from V and 4 from J; bases not matched to a gene: 8. This CDR3 contains 16 residues. Germline V gene lookup returns CDR1 SQVTM and CDR2 ANQGSEA. CDR3 nucleotide sequence: TGCAGCGTTACACCCGCGGGACTAGCGGGAGGAGAGACCCAGTACTTC. Its translation is CSVTPAGLAGGETQYF.

The chain employs TRBV9 and TRBJ1-3, with 12 bases that match TRBD1. From germline, CDR1 is SGDLS and CDR2 YYNGEE. CDR3 length: 15 residues. V was pared by 1 base and J by 6 bases, with 2 bases of the junction left unmatched. The DNA for the CDR3 is TGTGCCAGCAGCGTATCGGGACAGGGGGCAAACACCATATATTTT. Protein: CASSVSGQGANTIYF. Full variable domain (remainder filled in from reference TRBV9 and TRBJ1-3): DSGVTQTPKHLITATGQRVTLRCSPRSGDLSVYWYQQSLDQGLQFLIQYYNGEERAKGNILERFSAQQFPDLHSELNLSSLELGDSALYFCASSVSGQGANTIYFGEGSWLTVV.

The chain joins TRBV10-3 to TRBJ1-1; D perhaps matches TRBD1 (6 bases). CDR3 length: 12 residues. Trimming removed 3 bases from V and 4 bases from J, with 6 bases in between. Per germline, CDR1 ENHRY and CDR2 SYGVKD. The CDR3 region has the DNA TGTGCCATCAGTGAAGGGGGCACTGAAGCTTTCTTT. This translates into CAISEGGTEAFF.

The chain joins TRBV5-5 to TRBJ1-3; D is unclear. V lost 0 bases, J lost 8 bases, and 6 bases lay in between. Germline CDR1 is SGHKS and CDR2 is YYEKEE (reference sequence). The CDR3 consists of 12 residues. CDR3 nucleotides: TGTGCCAGCAGCTTGGCGGAGGACACCATATATTTT. Translating it yields CASSLAEDTIYF. Filled out from reference TRBV5-5 and TRBJ1-3, the complete variable domain reads DAGVTQSPTHLIKTRGQQVTLRCSPISGHKSVSWYQQVLGQGPQFIFQYYEKEERGRGNFPDRFSARQFPNYSSELNVNALLLGDSALYLCASSLAEDTIYFGEGSWLTVV.

The chain carries TRBV11-2 and TRBJ2-3; 8 bases line up with TRBD2. V lost 5 bases, J lost 5 bases, and 3 bases stayed unmatched. The CDR3 contains 13 residues. Germline CDR1 SGHAT, CDR2 FQNNGV. The CDR3 spells CASSTGGVDTQYF. In DNA, the CDR3 is TGTGCCAGCAGCACGGGGGGGGTAGATACGCAGTATTTT.

The chain combines TRBV2 with TRBJ2-3; 8 bases align to TRBD1. The CDR3 length is 15 residues. Germline CDR1 reads SNHLY; CDR2 reads FYNNEI. Germline trimming cut 5 bases from V and 2 bases from J; bases unmatched to any gene: 6. CDR3 sequence (DNA): TGTGCCAGCAGTAAGACAGGGGCCACCACAGATACGCAGTATTTT. Its protein is CASSKTGATTDTQYF.

The J gene is TRBJ1-2, the V gene TRBV18; tentatively, D is TRBD1 (6 bases). V was cut by 2 bases and J by 2 bases, with 24 bases left in between. This CDR3 region has 19 residues. Per germline, CDR1 KGHSH and CDR2 LQKENI. For the CDR3, the DNA is TGTGCCAGCTCACCAGTTTCCTGGGACAAGGAACTTTCCAACTATGGCTACACCTTC. It translates to CASSPVSWDKELSNYGYTF.

The rearrangement joins TRBV19 to TRBJ1-5; TRBD1 agrees at 10 bases. The trim removed 6 bases at V and 4 bases at J, leaving 3 bases unmatched. The germline gives CDR1 LNHDA, CDR2 SQIVND (reference sequence). The CDR3 covers 14 residues. CDR3 protein: CASRGDRGNQPQHF. Written as DNA, the CDR3 is TGTGCCAGTAGGGGGGACAGGGGTAATCAGCCCCAGCATTTT.

DNA of the CDR3: TGTGCCAGCAGTCCCACAGGGGTGAACTATGGCTACACCTTC. It codes for CASSPTGVNYGYTF. The chain uses TRBV6-5 and TRBJ1-2, with 7 positions matching TRBD1. The CDR3 is 14 residues long. V was clipped by 5 bases and J by 2 bases; unmatched bases: 5. Germline assignment: CDR1 MNHEY and CDR2 SVGAGI.

A word on this clone: Germline and junction disagree at one end, which may indicate a read error. The chain joins TRBV7-9 to TRBJ1-1, with TRBD1 identical over 7 bases. Germline V gene lookup returns CDR1 SEHNR and CDR2 FQNEAQ (reference sequence). There are 14 residues in the CDR3. CDR3 in amino acids: CASSSEVPGQEEIF. The CDR3 DNA follows: TGTGCCAGCAGCTCAGAGGTCCCCGGACAGGAAGAAATCTTT.

The chain joins TRBV19 to TRBJ1-2; the D gene is possibly TRBD1 (5 bases). Trimming stripped 6 bases from V and 6 bases from J, with 17 bases between. In germline, CDR1 is LNHDA, CDR2 SQIVND (reference sequence). This CDR3 contains 14 residues. The CDR3 nucleotides are TGTGCCAGTAGAAAGGGGTCCATCTACCATGGCTACACCTTC. As protein: CASRKGSIYHGYTF.

The gene calls are TRBV19 and TRBJ1-5, with TRBD1 as a possible D gene (6 bases). The CDR3 is made up of 16 amino acids. Trimming stripped 2 bases from V and 1 base from J, with 12 bases between. From germline, CDR1 is LNHDA and CDR2 SQIVND (reference sequence). The CDR3 DNA reads as TGTGCCAGTAGTATACAGGGGCGGAAGAGCAATCAGCCCCAGCATTTT. Amino acids: CASSIQGRKSNQPQHF.

Only a few counts were recorded for this clone. J is TRBJ1-3 and V is TRBV4-3; D is perhaps TRBD1 (5 bases). Per the germline V gene, CDR1 is LGHNA and CDR2 is YSLEER. CDR3 length: 17 amino acids. The ends were cut back, 0 bases at V and 0 bases at J, with 12 bases in the middle. CDR3 amino acids: CASSQDSKGSSGNTIYF. CDR3 DNA sequence: TGCGCCAGCAGCCAAGATAGTAAGGGGTCCTCTGGAAACACCATATATTTT.

The J gene is TRBJ2-7, the V gene TRBV27; the D gene is possibly TRBD2 (7 bases). The germline V gene has CDR1 MNHEY and CDR2 SMNVEV (reference sequence). The CDR3 is 17 residues long. Trimming removed 6 bases from V and 3 bases from J, with 24 bases in between. CDR3 DNA: TGTGCCAGCAGGCGCGGGGGTAAGGGGACACTTGGCTACGAGCAGTACTTC. Amino acid sequence: CASRRGGKGTLGYEQYF.

The chain couples TRBV11-3 to TRBJ2-7, with D maybe TRBD2 (5 bases). The CDR3 is 12 residues long. Per germline, CDR1 SGHNT and CDR2 YENEEA. V shed 3 bases and J shed 8 bases, with 11 bases lying between them. The CDR3 nucleotides are TGTGCCAGCAGCTTGCACGGCGGGCAGCAGTACTTC. The encoded protein is CASSLHGGQQYF.

This chain joins TRBV19 and TRBJ2-7; the match to TRBD2 covers 10 bases. V lost 6 bases, J lost 6 bases, and 8 bases stayed unmatched. The germline V gene has CDR1 LNHDA and CDR2 SQIVND (reference sequence). CDR3 length equals 14 residues. CDR3 sequence (DNA): TGTGCCAGTAGGGTTCTAGCGGGAGATGGCGAGCAGTACTTC. Translation: CASRVLAGDGEQYF.

The chain employs TRBV5-1 and TRBJ1-4, with TRBD1 matching over 8 bases. Trimming removed 4 bases from V and 5 bases from J; junction bases left unmatched: 4. Germline-derived CDR1 and CDR2 are SGHRS and YFSETQ. The CDR3 runs to 14 residues. As DNA, the CDR3 is TGCGCCAGCAGCGGGACAGGCCGCAATGAAAAACTGTTTTTT. Protein product: CASSGTGRNEKLFF.

The chain employs TRBV19 and TRBJ1-1; D is possibly TRBD1 (5 bases). Germline V gives CDR1 LNHDA, CDR2 SQIVND (reference sequence). Between the trimmed V and J ends, which lost 3 bases and 8 bases, there was a span of 16 bases. The CDR3 has 14 amino acids. CDR3 bases: TGTGCCAGTAGTATTCCTGGGACTCGGGGGGAAGCTTTCTTT. It specifies CASSIPGTRGEAFF.

With regard to this clone: The sample contains more than one DNA sequence encoding this CDR3. This rearrangement joins TRBV6-1 to TRBJ1-1; no reliable D call. This CDR3 spans 13 amino acids. V lost 0 bases and J 1 base, leaving 3 bases between the germline ends. CDR1 is MNHNS and CDR2 is SASEGT in the germline V gene. The CDR3 DNA sequence: TGTGCCAGCAGTGAAGCTAGGAACACTGAAGCTTTCTTT. Translated, it gives CASSEARNTEAFF.

V usage is TRBV5-4 and J usage is TRBJ2-1; tentative D call: TRBD1 (7 bases). Germline CDR1 and CDR2: SGHNT and YYREEE (reference sequence). Trimming shortened V by 4 bases and J by 2 bases, and 13 bases separated the two germline ends. The CDR3 loop spans 15 amino acids. The CDR3, as DNA: TGTGCCAGCAGCGGGCGGGGACAGCCCTACAATGAGCAGTTCTTC. It translates to CASSGRGQPYNEQFF.